The source of this T cell receptor (beta chain) is a study of cytomegalovirus exposure and HLA in healthy donors. The PCR employed 60 Vbeta primers together with 13 Jbeta primers. Profiled with immunoSEQ multiplex PCR; TCRdb holds only in-frame clones, not every one. Listed are around 200,000 clones; 1.1% falls within the top ten. After removal of 6 bases from V and 4 bases from J, the junction contained 10 bases not matched to a gene. The CDR3 sequence is 16 residues long. In germline, CDR1 is KGHSH, CDR2 LQKENI. The genes are TRBV18 and TRBJ2-5; 11 nucleotides match TRBD1. The source is a girl under 10 years old in good health and CMV-seropositive. What was sequenced was PBMCs. The CDR3 is CASSQTGTGGLETQYF. CDR3 DNA: TGTGCCAGCTCTCAAACCGGGACAGGGGGTTTAGAGACCCAGTACTTC.